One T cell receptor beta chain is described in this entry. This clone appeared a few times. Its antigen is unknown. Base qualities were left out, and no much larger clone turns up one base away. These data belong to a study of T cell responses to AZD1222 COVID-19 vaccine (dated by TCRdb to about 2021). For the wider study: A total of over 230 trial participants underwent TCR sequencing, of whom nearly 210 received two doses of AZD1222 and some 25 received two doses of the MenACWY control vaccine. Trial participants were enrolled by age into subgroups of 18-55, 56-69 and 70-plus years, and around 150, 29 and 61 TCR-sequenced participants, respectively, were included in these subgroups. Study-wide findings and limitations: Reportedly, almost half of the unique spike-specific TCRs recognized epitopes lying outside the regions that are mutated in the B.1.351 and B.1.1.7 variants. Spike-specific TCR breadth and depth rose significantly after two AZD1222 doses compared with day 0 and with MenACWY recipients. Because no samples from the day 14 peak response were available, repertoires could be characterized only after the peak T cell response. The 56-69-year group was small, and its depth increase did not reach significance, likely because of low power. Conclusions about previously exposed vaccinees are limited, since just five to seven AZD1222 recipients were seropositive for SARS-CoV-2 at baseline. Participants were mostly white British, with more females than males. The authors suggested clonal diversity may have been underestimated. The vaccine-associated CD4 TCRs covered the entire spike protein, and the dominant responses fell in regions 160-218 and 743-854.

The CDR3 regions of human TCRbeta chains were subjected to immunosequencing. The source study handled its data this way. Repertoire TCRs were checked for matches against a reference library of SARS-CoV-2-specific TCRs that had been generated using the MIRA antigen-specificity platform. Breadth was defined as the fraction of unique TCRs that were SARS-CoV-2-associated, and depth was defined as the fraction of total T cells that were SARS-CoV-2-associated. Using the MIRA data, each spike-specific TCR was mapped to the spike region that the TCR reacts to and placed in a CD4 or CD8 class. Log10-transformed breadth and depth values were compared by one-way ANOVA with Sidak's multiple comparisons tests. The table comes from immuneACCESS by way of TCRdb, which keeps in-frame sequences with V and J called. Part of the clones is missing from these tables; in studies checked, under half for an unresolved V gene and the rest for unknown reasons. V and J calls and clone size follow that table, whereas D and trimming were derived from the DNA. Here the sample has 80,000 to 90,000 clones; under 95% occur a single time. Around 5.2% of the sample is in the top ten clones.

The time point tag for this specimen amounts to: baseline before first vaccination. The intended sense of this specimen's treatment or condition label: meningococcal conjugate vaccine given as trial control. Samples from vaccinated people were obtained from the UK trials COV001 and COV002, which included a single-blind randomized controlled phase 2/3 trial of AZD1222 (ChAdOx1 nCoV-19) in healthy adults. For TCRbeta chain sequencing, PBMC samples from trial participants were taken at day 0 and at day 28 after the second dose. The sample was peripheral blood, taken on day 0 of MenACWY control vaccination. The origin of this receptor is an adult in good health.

The CDR3 loop reads CASKEDPSYGYTF. At the DNA level, the sequence is TGTGCCAGTAAGGAGGATCCTTCCTATGGCTACACCTTC. The V and J genes are TRBV19 and TRBJ1-2, with no confidently assigned D gene. At the junction V is shortened by 7 bases and J by 4 bases, with 13 bases in between. CDR1 LNHDA and CDR2 SQIVND were looked up in the germline V gene (reference sequence). The CDR3 measures 13 amino acids from cysteine to phenylalanine. Only the CDR3 DNA stays, 39 bases, in frame from base 1.